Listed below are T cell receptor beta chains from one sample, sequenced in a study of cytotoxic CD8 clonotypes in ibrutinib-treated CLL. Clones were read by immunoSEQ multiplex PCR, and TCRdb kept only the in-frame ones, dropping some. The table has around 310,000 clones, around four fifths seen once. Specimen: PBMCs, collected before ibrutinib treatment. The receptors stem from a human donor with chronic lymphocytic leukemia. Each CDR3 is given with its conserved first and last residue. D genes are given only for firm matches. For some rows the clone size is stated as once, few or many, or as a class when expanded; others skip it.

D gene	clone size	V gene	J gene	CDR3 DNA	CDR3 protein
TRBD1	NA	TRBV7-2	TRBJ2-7	TGTGCCAGCAGTCGAGGGGGCTCTTACGAGCAGTACTTC	CASSRGGSYEQYF
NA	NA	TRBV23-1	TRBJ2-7	TGCGCCAGCAGCCTTTGTTACGAGCAGTACTTC	CASSLCYEQYF
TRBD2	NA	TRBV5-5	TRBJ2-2	TGTGCCAGCAGCTTGTTCCGACTAGCGGTTACCGGGGAGCTGTTTTTT	CASSLFRLAVTGELFF
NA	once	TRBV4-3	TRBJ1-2	TGCGCCAGCAGCCAAGAACCGGGTATAGGATATGGCTACACCTTC	CASSQEPGIGYGYTF
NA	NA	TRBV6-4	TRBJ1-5	TGTGCCAGCAGTCCTGAAGGGAATCAGCCCCAGCATTTT	CASSPEGNQPQHF
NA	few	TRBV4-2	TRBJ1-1	TGTGCCAGCAGCCAAGGCGCAGGGTGGAACGCTGAAGCTTTCTTT	CASSQGAGWNAEAFF
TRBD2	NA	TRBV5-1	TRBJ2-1	TGCGCCAGCAGCGTCCAACTAGCGGGATTCTCCTACAATGAGCAGTTCTTC	CASSVQLAGFSYNEQFF
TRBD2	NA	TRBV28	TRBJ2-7	TGTGCCAGCAGTGAGACGGCGGGAGCCTTCTACGAGCAGTACTTC	CASSETAGAFYEQYF
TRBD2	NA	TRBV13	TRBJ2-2	TGTGCCAGCAGCACTCGGACTAGCGGGAGGTTGGCCGGGGAGCTGTTTTTT	CASSTRTSGRLAGELFF
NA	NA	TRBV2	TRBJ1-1	TGTGCCAGCACCGGAACTCGAACAGGGACTGAAGCTTTCTTT	CASTGTRTGTEAFF
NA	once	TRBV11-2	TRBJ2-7	TGTGCCAGCAGCTTGGGCAGGGCTTCCTACGAGCAGTACTTC	CASSLGRASYEQYF
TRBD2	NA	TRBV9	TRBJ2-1	TGTGCCAGCAGCCCCCGGGAGGGCGGAGCCTACAATGAGCAGTTCTTC	CASSPREGGAYNEQFF
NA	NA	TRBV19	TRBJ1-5	TGTGCCAGTTCGCCAAACAGGGATAGCAATCAGCCCCAGCATTTT	CASSPNRDSNQPQHF
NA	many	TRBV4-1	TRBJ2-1	TGCGCCAGCAGCCAACTAACCTCGAACAATGAGCAGTTCTTC	CASSQLTSNNEQFF
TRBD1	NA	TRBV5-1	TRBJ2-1	TGCGCCAGCAGCAACCCGGGACAGGGTAACAATGAGCAGTTCTTC	CASSNPGQGNNEQFF
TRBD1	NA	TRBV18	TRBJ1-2	TGTGCCAGCTCGCGTTCCGGGACAGGGGTGCAAATCGGCTATGGCTACACCTTC	CASSRSGTGVQIGYGYTF
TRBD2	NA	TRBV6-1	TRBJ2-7	TGTGCCAGCAGCGATCTAGCGGGAGCCTACGAGCAGTACTTC	CASSDLAGAYEQYF
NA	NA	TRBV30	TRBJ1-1	TGTGCCTGGAGTGTAGGGGGGGGGAACACTGAAGCTTTCTTT	CAWSVGGGNTEAFF
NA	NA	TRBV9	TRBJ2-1	TGTGCCAGCAGCGTTACAAACAATGAGCAGTTCTTC	CASSVTNNEQFF
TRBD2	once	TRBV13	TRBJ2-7	TGTGCCAGCAGCTCCTCCACGCGGGAGTTCGTCCACGAGCAGTACTTC	CASSSSTREFVHEQYF
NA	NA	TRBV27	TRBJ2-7	TGTGCCAGCAGTTTATTTTCTGGGCCCCAGTCTTCCTACGAGCAGTACTTC	CASSLFSGPQSSYEQYF
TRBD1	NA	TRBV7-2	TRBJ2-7	TGTGCCAGCAGCTCGGACAGGCAGAGCTCCTACGAGCAGTACTTC	CASSSDRQSSYEQYF
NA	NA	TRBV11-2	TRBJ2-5	TGTGCCAGCAGCTTAGGGGTAGTAGCGGAACAAGAGACCCAGTACTTC	CASSLGVVAEQETQYF
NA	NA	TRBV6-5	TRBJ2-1	TGTGCCAGCAGTTACTCGCCAGATGAGCAGTTCTTC	CASSYSPDEQFF
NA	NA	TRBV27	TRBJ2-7	TGTGCCAGCAGTTCTACGCCGGGACCAGCCTACGAGCAGTACTTC	CASSSTPGPAYEQYF
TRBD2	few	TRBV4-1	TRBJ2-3	TGCGCCAGCAGCCATAGGACTAGCGGGAGTCGTACAGATACGCAGTATTTT	CASSHRTSGSRTDTQYF
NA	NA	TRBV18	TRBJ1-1	TGTGCCAGCTCACCACCGGGGGGGATCACTGAAGCTTTCTTT	CASSPPGGITEAFF
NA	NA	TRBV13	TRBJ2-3	TGTGCCAGCAGCTTAGTTCCTAGCGCCGGAGATACGCAGTATTTT	CASSLVPSAGDTQYF
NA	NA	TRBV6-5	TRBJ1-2	TGTGCCAGCAGATCTCAGGGGATCTATGGCTACACCTTC	CASRSQGIYGYTF
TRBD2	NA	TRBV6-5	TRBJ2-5	TGTGCCAGCAGTTTACGGACTAGCGGGAGTGGAGAGACCCAGTACTTC	CASSLRTSGSGETQYF
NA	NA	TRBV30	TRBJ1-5	TGTGCCTGGAACACAGGGACGGGGCCCCAGCATTTT	CAWNTGTGPQHF
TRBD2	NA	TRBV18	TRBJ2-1	TGTGCCAGCTCACCACGGGCTAGCGGGAAAATCAATGAGCAGTTCTTC	CASSPRASGKINEQFF
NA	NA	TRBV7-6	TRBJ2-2	TGTGCCAGCAGCCCAAGACAGGGAGGGAACACCGGGGAGCTGTTTTTT	CASSPRQGGNTGELFF
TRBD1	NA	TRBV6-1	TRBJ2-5	TGTGCCAGCAGGTACAGGGGTTTACCGCGAGAGACCCAGTACTTC	CASRYRGLPRETQYF
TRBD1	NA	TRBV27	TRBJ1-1	TGTGCCAGCAGTACCCAGGGGGCTAGGTGGACTGAAGCTTTCTTT	CASSTQGARWTEAFF
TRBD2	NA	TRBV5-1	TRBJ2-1	TGCGCCAGCAGCCCGGGACTAGCGGGAGTCAATGAGCAGTTCTTC	CASSPGLAGVNEQFF
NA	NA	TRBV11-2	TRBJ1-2	TGTGCCAGCAGCCAGGAGCGACAGGCGAGAGGCTACACCTTC	CASSQERQARGYTF
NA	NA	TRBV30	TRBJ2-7	TGTGCCTGGAGTAAGATTAGTTTACCCTACGAGCAGTACTTC	CAWSKISLPYEQYF
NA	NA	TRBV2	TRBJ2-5	TGTGCCAGCAGTGGAGAAGAGACCCAGTACTTC	CASSGEETQYF
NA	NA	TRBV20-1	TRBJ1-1	TGCAGTGCCAAGGTGGACACTGAAGCTTTCTTT	CSAKVDTEAFF
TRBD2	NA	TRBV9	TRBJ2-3	TGTGCCAGCAGCACTGGGACTAGCCGGAACACAGATACGCAGTATTTT	CASSTGTSRNTDTQYF
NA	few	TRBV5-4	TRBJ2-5	TGTGCCAGCAGCACGGACCCAAACGGAGAGACCCAGTACTTC	CASSTDPNGETQYF
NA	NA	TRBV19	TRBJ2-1	TGTGCCAGTAGTATAGTTCCTATAAGCACCTACAATGAGCAGTTCTTC	CASSIVPISTYNEQFF